Shown below are 21 T cell receptor beta chains from a single sample sequenced in a study of OX40 agonist ivuxolimab in advanced cancers. This table comes from immunoSEQ multiplex PCR, and its TCRdb copy is limited to in-frame clones, with some not included. The repertoire holds fewer than 25,000 clones, roughly nine tenths seen once, with around half in the top ten. Here the sequenced sample was CD4+ or CD8+ T cells sorted from blood, taken in a trial of the OX40 agonist ivuxolimab. The receptors here all came from an adult with an advanced solid tumor such as melanoma, head and neck, liver or kidney cancer.

The V and J genes are TRBV27 and TRBJ1-5; D is unclear. V was pared by 6 bases and J by 3 bases, with 9 bases between. The CDR3 has 13 residues. Germline CDR1 reads MNHEY; CDR2 reads SMNVEV (reference sequence). CDR3 protein: CASSIGYNQPQHF. The CDR3 region has the DNA TGTGCCAGCAGCATCGGGTACAATCAGCCCCAGCATTTT.

The chain employs TRBV11-3 and TRBJ2-7; D not certain. V gave up 5 bases and J gave up 3 bases, with 11 bases separating them. This CDR3 is built from 13 residues. Germline V gene lookup returns CDR1 SGHNT and CDR2 YENEEA. Here the CDR3 DNA reads TGTGCCAGCAGCGCTTCGACCGGCTACGAGCAGTACTTC. Translated: CASSASTGYEQYF.

This chain links TRBV4-1 with TRBJ1-4; D is ambiguous. CDR3 length: 12 amino acids. CDR1 and CDR2 (germline): MGHRA, YSYEKL. V was pared by 0 bases and J by 4 bases, with 0 bases between. CDR3 nucleotide sequence: TGCGCCAGCAGCCAAGATAATGAAAAACTGTTTTTT. As protein: CASSQDNEKLFF.

This chain connects TRBV4-3 to TRBJ2-7; 11 bases agree with TRBD2. The CDR3 sequence is 15 residues long. The germline V gene encodes CDR1 LGHNA and CDR2 YSLEER. V lost 1 base to trimming and J lost 2 bases; unmatched junction nucleotides: 1. CDR3 DNA sequence: TGCGCCAGCAGCCAAGTAGCGGGAGGGCCCTACGAGCAGTACTTC. Translating it yields CASSQVAGGPYEQYF.

This clone is classed as medium-sized. The chain is built from TRBV7-8 and TRBJ2-7; either TRBD1 or TRBD2 may supply D (5 bases each). The CDR3 is made up of 13 amino acids. Germline CDR1 reads SGHVS; CDR2 reads FQNEAQ. Trimming stripped 6 bases from V and 2 bases from J, with 11 bases between. The CDR3 region is CASRGEQTYEQYF. DNA for the CDR3: TGTGCCAGCAGGGGGGAACAGACCTACGAGCAGTACTTC.

The rearrangement uses TRBV19 and TRBJ2-7, with 9 bases that match TRBD2. Losses at the gene ends were 5 bases for V and 0 bases for J; bases not matched to a gene: 2. CDR1 and CDR2 (germline): LNHDA, SQIVND (reference sequence). The CDR3 runs 14 residues. The DNA of the CDR3 is TGTGCCAGTAGTGTTAGCGGGAGCTCCTACGAGCAGTACTTC. Amino acid sequence: CASSVSGSSYEQYF.

This chain uses TRBV13 with TRBJ2-2; 13 nucleotides match TRBD2. V was clipped by 4 bases and J by 4 bases; unmatched bases: 6. Germline CDR1 and CDR2: PRHDT and FYEKMQ (reference sequence). There are 17 residues in the CDR3. The CDR3 sequence: CASSWRTSGRGTGELFF. For the CDR3, the DNA is TGTGCCAGCAGCTGGAGGACTAGCGGGAGAGGCACCGGGGAGCTGTTTTTT.

The rearrangement uses TRBV7-6 and TRBJ2-7; D not certain. Germline CDR1 reads SGHVS; CDR2 reads FNYEAQ. Trimming shortened V by 4 bases and J by 6 bases, and 10 bases separated the two germline ends. The CDR3 sequence is 12 residues long. CDR3: CASSSLGAEQYF. CDR3 in DNA: TGTGCCAGCAGCTCCCTTGGCGCCGAGCAGTACTTC.

The chain joins TRBV7-2 to TRBJ2-3; D not certain. The CDR3 runs to 11 residues. V lost 6 bases to trimming and J lost 2 bases, with 3 bases between them. Germline V gives CDR1 SGHTA, CDR2 FQGNSA. The CDR3: CASRDTDTQYF. For the CDR3, the DNA is TGTGCCAGCAGGGACACAGATACGCAGTATTTT.

The chain links TRBV4-1 to TRBJ2-7; no definite D call. The V gene lost 0 bases and the J gene lost 2 bases, with 2 bases spanning the gap. This CDR3 spans 12 amino acids. Germline CDR1 reads MGHRA; CDR2 reads YSYEKL. The CDR3 DNA reads as TGCGCCAGCAGCCAAGACCCCTACGAGCAGTACTTC. Residues: CASSQDPYEQYF.

This clone was seen only a few times. V and J are TRBV10-3 and TRBJ2-7; D possibly corresponds to TRBD2 (5 bases). Germline V gene lookup returns CDR1 ENHRY and CDR2 SYGVKD. The V gene lost 7 bases and the J gene lost 3 bases, with 7 bases spanning the gap. This CDR3 contains 11 residues. CDR3 nucleotides: TGTGCCATCAATCGGGGCTACGAGCAGTACTTC. Its protein is CAINRGYEQYF.

V gene TRBV28 combines with J gene TRBJ1-5, with D maybe TRBD1 (5 bases). The CDR3 is 16 residues long. Germline CDR1 and CDR2: MDHEN and SYDVKM. V lost 5 bases to trimming and J lost 0 bases, with 14 bases between them. The DNA for the CDR3 is TGTGCCAGCAGTAAGGTGACAGCTTTTAGCAATCAGCCCCAGCATTTT. Protein: CASSKVTAFSNQPQHF. The full variable domain, rest sourced from reference TRBV28 and TRBJ1-5, is DVKVTQSSRYLVKRTGEKVFLECVQDMDHENMFWYRQDPGLGLRLIYFSYDVKMKEKGDIPEGYSVSREKKERFSLILESASTNQTSMYLCASSKVTAFSNQPQHFGDGTRLSIL.

V is TRBV11-3 and J is TRBJ2-3; 7 nucleotides align to TRBD1. The CDR3 loop spans 14 amino acids. After removal of 6 bases from V and 2 bases from J, the junction contained 5 bases not matched to a gene. Germline-derived CDR1 and CDR2 are SGHNT and YENEEA. CDR3 protein: CASRQGPITDTQYF. The CDR3 nucleotides are TGTGCCAGCAGACAGGGGCCCATCACAGATACGCAGTATTTT. Using reference TRBV11-3 and TRBJ2-3 for the parts outside the CDR3, the full variable domain is EAGVVQSPRYKIIEKKQPVAFWCNPISGHNTLYWYLQNLGQGPELLIRYENEEAVDDSQLPKDRFSAERLKGVDSTLKIQPAELGDSAVYLCASRQGPITDTQYFGPGTRLTVL.

V gene TRBV7-9 combines with J gene TRBJ2-3; 7 bases match TRBD1. Unmatched junction bases numbered 13, after V lost 7 bases and J lost 6 bases. The length of the CDR3 is 15 residues. Germline assignment: CDR1 SEHNR and CDR2 FQNEAQ (reference sequence). The CDR3 loop is CASNEDRWPRDTQYF. The CDR3 DNA reads TGTGCCAGCAATGAGGACAGGTGGCCTCGGGATACGCAGTATTTT.

The chain has TRBV11-2 and TRBJ1-5; weak D call: TRBD1 (5 bases). The germline CDR1 and CDR2 sequences are SGHAT and FQNNGV. V gave up 3 bases and J gave up 7 bases, with 10 bases separating them. The length of the CDR3 is 13 residues. CDR3 bases: TGTGCCAGCAGCTTGGGGACCCTACAGCCCCAGCATTTT. Protein sequence: CASSLGTLQPQHF.

The chain couples TRBV11-3 to TRBJ2-1, with D perhaps matching TRBD1 or TRBD2 (6 bases each). The CDR3 has 15 residues. The germline gives CDR1 SGHNT, CDR2 YENEEA. Trimming removed 6 bases from V and 2 bases from J, with 14 bases in between. The CDR3 is CASRKRGATYNEQFF. The CDR3 DNA is TGTGCCAGCAGGAAGAGGGGGGCGACCTACAATGAGCAGTTCTTC. The variable domain in full, completed from reference TRBV11-3 and TRBJ2-1, reads EAGVVQSPRYKIIEKKQPVAFWCNPISGHNTLYWYLQNLGQGPELLIRYENEEAVDDSQLPKDRFSAERLKGVDSTLKIQPAELGDSAVYLCASRKRGATYNEQFFGPGTRLTVL.

This clone was seen more than once but under ten times. The CDR3 DNA reads as TGTGCCAGCAGCCCCAGTGGGGTCGGGGAGCTGTTTTTT. This sequence encodes CASSPSGVGELFF. V gene TRBV9 combines with J gene TRBJ2-2; D is unresolved. The V end lost 4 bases, the J end lost 7 bases, and 11 bases lay between the germline ends. Germline V gene lookup returns CDR1 SGDLS and CDR2 YYNGEE. The CDR3 runs 13 residues.

The CDR3 here is CASRSSRRELFF. The CDR3 DNA reads as TGCGCCAGCAGAAGCAGCAGGAGGGAGCTGTTTTTT. This chain uses TRBV4-1 with TRBJ2-2; the D is unclear. The CDR3 has 12 amino acids. Per germline, CDR1 MGHRA and CDR2 YSYEKL. V lost 6 bases and J lost 9, with 11 bases in between.

This clone was observed once. The genes are TRBV28 and TRBJ2-1; D uncertain. V shed 6 bases and J shed 7 bases, with 7 bases lying between them. Germline values: CDR1 MDHEN, CDR2 SYDVKM. There are 11 residues in the CDR3. The CDR3 region has the DNA TGTGCCAGCAGACGCTGGAATGAGCAGTTCTTC. The encoded protein is CASRRWNEQFF.

This chain links TRBV9 with TRBJ2-6; 12 bases agree with TRBD1. The germline CDR1 and CDR2 sequences are SGDLS and YYNGEE. J lost 3 bases, V lost 10 bases, and 11 bases had no gene match. The CDR3 extends over 17 amino acids. In nucleotides, the CDR3 is TGTGCCTCCGGGACAGGGGGCCCCTGGGATGGGGCCAACGTCCTGACTTTC. Residues: CASGTGGPWDGANVLTF.

The J gene is TRBJ1-1, the V gene TRBV27; D possibly corresponds to TRBD1 (5 bases). Germline V gene lookup returns CDR1 MNHEY and CDR2 SMNVEV (reference sequence). The V and J ends lost 6 bases and 5 bases respectively, with 16 bases between them. The CDR3 spans 14 residues. The CDR3 nucleotides read TGTGCCAGCAGATATCAGGGAGTAGGAACTGAAGCTTTCTTT. Protein: CASRYQGVGTEAFF.